This T cell receptor (beta chain) is drawn from a study of cytomegalovirus exposure and HLA in healthy donors. Across the study: Approximately 85 million unique TCRs from HLA-typed donors were held in an early data release.

Germline CDR1 reads LNHDA; CDR2 reads SQIVND (reference sequence). CDR3 size: 13 residues. V shed 10 bases and J 0 bases; nucleotides not matched to a gene: 5. Study-wide findings and caveats: Presence/absence analyses treated sequencing depth as roughly uniform across donors.

A multiplex PCR was run with 60 Vbeta primers and 13 Jbeta primers. Profiling relied on immunoSEQ multiplex PCR, and the TCRdb table lists in-frame clones only, not all of them. The sample holds 150,000 to 200,000 clones, around 81% seen once. About this clone itself: What it recognizes is unknown.

Sequenced sample: PBMCs. The rearrangement joins TRBV19 to TRBJ1-1, with 7 bases identical to TRBD1. The source is a woman aged 40 to 49 in good health and CMV-seronegative. CDR3: CATTGQLNTEAFF. In DNA form, the CDR3 reads TGTGCCACTACGGGACAGTTGAACACTGAAGCTTTCTTT.